Detailed here is one T cell receptor (beta chain). Template switching added a universal primer site, and cDNA bore unique molecular identifiers. Each CDR3 protein is one row after TCRdb ran MiXCR on the 5' RACE reads. The table records 500,000 to 650,000 distinct CDR3 sequences, approximately 20% of them present only once. The V end lost 1 base, the J end lost 8 bases, and 6 bases lay between the germline ends. CDR1 and CDR2 (germline): SGHTA, FQGNSA. CDR3 length equals 12 residues. The sample comes from a study of identical twins. The sample also formed part of further work on yellow fever vaccine responses in identical twins. That report notes: Reportedly, twins showed a vaccine T cell response that looked partly convergent and partly personalized.

V and J are TRBV7-2 and TRBJ2-1; D is possibly TRBD2 (5 bases). The sequenced sample was CD4+ T cells sorted from blood. This clonotype was sampled from a young woman in good health. Written as DNA, the CDR3 is TGTGCCAGCAGCTTAGGGCGGGATGAGCAGTTCTTC. Protein: CASSLGRDEQFF. Together with reference TRBV7-2 and TRBJ2-1, the CDR3 gives the full variable domain: GAGVSQSPSNKVTEKGKDVELRCDPISGHTALYWYRQSLGQGLEFLIYFQGNSAPDKSGLPSDRFSAERTGGSVSTLTIQRTQQEDSAVYLCASSLGRDEQFFGPGTRLTVL.